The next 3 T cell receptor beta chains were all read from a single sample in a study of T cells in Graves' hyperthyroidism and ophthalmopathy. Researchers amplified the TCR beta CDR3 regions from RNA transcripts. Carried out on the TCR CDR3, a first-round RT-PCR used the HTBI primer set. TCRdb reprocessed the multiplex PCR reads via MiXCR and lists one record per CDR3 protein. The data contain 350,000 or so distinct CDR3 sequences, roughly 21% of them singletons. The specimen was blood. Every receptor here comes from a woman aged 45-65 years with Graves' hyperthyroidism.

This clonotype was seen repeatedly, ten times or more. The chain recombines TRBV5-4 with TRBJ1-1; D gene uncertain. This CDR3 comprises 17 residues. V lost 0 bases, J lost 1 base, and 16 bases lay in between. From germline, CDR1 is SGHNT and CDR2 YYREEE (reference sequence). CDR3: CASSLVFGGWGNTEAFF. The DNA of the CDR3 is TGTGCCAGCAGCTTGGTTTTCGGTGGGTGGGGGAACACTGAAGCTTTCTTT. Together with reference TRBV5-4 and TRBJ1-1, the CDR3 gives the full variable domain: ETGVTQSPTHLIKTRGQQVTLRCSSQSGHNTVSWYQQALGQGPQFIFQYYREEENGRGNFPPRFSGLQFPNYSSELNVNALELDDSALYLCASSLVFGGWGNTEAFFGQGTRLTVV.

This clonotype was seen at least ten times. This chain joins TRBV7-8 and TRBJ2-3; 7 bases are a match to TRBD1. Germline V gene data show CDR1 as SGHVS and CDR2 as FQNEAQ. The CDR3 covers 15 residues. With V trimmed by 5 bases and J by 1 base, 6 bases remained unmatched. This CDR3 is CASSPRGQGTDTQYF. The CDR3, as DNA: TGTGCCAGCAGCCCCCGAGGACAGGGCACAGATACGCAGTATTTT.

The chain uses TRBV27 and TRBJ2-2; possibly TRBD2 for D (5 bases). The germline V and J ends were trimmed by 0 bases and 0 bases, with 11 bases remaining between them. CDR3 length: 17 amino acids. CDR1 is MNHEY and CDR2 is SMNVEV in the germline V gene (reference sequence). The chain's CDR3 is CASSLSALAANTGELFF. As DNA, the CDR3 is TGTGCCAGCAGTTTATCGGCCCTAGCAGCGAACACCGGGGAGCTGTTTTTT.